Below are 26 T cell receptor beta chains sequenced from a single sample in a study of T-cell memory formation after mild COVID-19 (dated by TCRdb to about 2021). Libraries came from 5' RACE. The instrument was an Illumina NovaSeq 6000. TCRdb reprocessing: public reads trimmed at Q25 with fastp, clones called with MiXCR, in-frame beta chains kept. Rows matching on CDR3 protein sequence are summarized as one entry with the most common DNA and genes. For this sample there are a few hundred thousand distinct CDR3 sequences; around 15% appear just once. The top ten constitute about a fifth of the sample. What was sequenced was PBMCs or a T cell subset sorted from them (not recorded which). The source of these receptors is a young man who had mild COVID-19 (a few samples of this study predate the infection). The sample titles of this study are shuffled in the database, so cell type and time point are left out; the donor was told from shared clones.

The rearrangement joins TRBV7-2 to TRBJ1-2; D is uncertain. This CDR3 has 14 amino acids. Germline lookup yields CDR1 SGHTA and CDR2 FQGNSA. Between the trimmed V and J ends, which lost 4 bases and 0 bases, there was a span of 9 bases. Here the CDR3 DNA reads TGTGCCAGCAGCTCATATGATGCTAACTATGGCTACACCTTC. Amino acid sequence: CASSSYDANYGYTF. Full variable domain (missing parts from reference TRBV7-2 and TRBJ1-2): GAGVSQSPSNKVTEKGKDVELRCDPISGHTALYWYRQSLGQGLEFLIYFQGNSAPDKSGLPSDRFSAERTGGSVSTLTIQRTQQEDSAVYLCASSSYDANYGYTFGSGTRLTVV.

CDR3 coding DNA: TGTGCCAGCAGCTTAAGAAGCGGGGGAATTCAAGAGACCCAGTACTTC. Translating gives CASSLRSGGIQETQYF. The chain is built from TRBV7-6 and TRBJ2-5, with TRBD2 identical over 8 bases. Germline trimming cut 2 bases from V and 2 bases from J; bases unmatched to any gene: 7. The CDR3 consists of 16 residues. The germline V gene encodes CDR1 SGHVS and CDR2 FNYEAQ.

The chain couples TRBV24-1 to TRBJ2-1; 7 bases fit TRBD2. This CDR3 has 13 amino acids. With V trimmed by 4 bases and J by 9 bases, 5 bases remained unmatched. Germline V CDR1 and CDR2: KGHDR, SFDVKD. The CDR3 region is CATSDTQRGEQFF. In DNA, the CDR3 is TGTGCCACCAGTGACACCCAGCGGGGTGAGCAGTTCTTC.

In its sample, this clonotype was seen a few times. The chain recombines TRBV9 with TRBJ2-5; no reliable D call. Trimming left V 6 bases short and J 1 base short, with 13 bases between. CDR1 is SGDLS and CDR2 is YYNGEE in the germline V gene. This CDR3 is built from 14 residues. CDR3 loop: CASMEPGAQETQYF. Here the CDR3 DNA reads TGTGCCAGCATGGAGCCGGGTGCCCAAGAGACCCAGTACTTC.

The table lists this clonotype with many counts. The chain carries TRBV11-2 and TRBJ2-3, with no clear D. Germline loops: CDR1 SGHAT, CDR2 FQNNGV. The V end lost 0 bases, the J end lost 3 bases, and 4 bases lay between the germline ends. The CDR3 covers 13 residues. The CDR3 DNA sequence: TGTGCCAGCAGCTTAGATCGAACAGATACGCAGTATTTT. Translation: CASSLDRTDTQYF. The full variable domain, with the rest looked up from reference TRBV11-2 and TRBJ2-3, is EAGVAQSPRYKIIEKRQSVAFWCNPISGHATLYWYQQILGQGPKLLIQFQNNGVVDDSQLPKDRFSAERLKGVDSTLKIQPAKLEDSAVYLCASSLDRTDTQYFGPGTRLTVL.

This clonotype came up a few times. The chain joins TRBV6-6 to TRBJ1-3; no firm D call. Trimming stripped 7 bases from V and 0 bases from J, with 4 bases between. This CDR3 is 12 amino acids long. Germline V gives CDR1 MNHNY, CDR2 SVGAGI (reference sequence). CDR3 sequence: CASMGSGNTIYF. The CDR3 DNA reads TGTGCCAGCATGGGCTCTGGAAACACCATATATTTT.

Only a few counts were recorded for this clonotype. J is TRBJ2-2 and V is TRBV10-3; TRBD2 agrees at 9 bases. The CDR3 covers 18 residues. CDR1 is ENHRY and CDR2 is SYGVKD in the germline V gene. The trim removed 3 bases at V and 1 base at J, leaving 9 bases unmatched. This chain's CDR3 is CAISEYVTSGLNTGELFF. CDR3 nucleotide sequence: TGTGCCATCAGTGAATATGTTACTAGCGGGCTGAACACCGGGGAGCTGTTTTTT.

The chain employs TRBV19 and TRBJ2-2, with D hard to call. The CDR3 length is 14 residues. The germline V gene has CDR1 LNHDA and CDR2 SQIVND (reference sequence). The V and J ends lost 3 bases and 5 bases respectively, with 10 bases between them. CDR3 nucleotides: TGTGCCAGTAGTATGGCGGCGCGAACCGGGGAGCTGTTTTTT. Translated, it gives CASSMAARTGELFF.

This clonotype was seen more than once but under ten times. The chain combines TRBV29-1 with TRBJ1-1; 7 bases align to TRBD1. The junction had 3 bases not matched to a gene; V was cut back by 5 bases and J by 0 bases. There are 13 residues in the CDR3. CDR1 and CDR2 from the germline V gene are SQVTM and ANQGSEA. The CDR3 DNA sequence: TGCAGCGTTAAGGGACAGCTGAACACTGAAGCTTTCTTT. It yields the protein CSVKGQLNTEAFF.

This clonotype has more than one count but fewer than ten. The J gene is TRBJ2-3, the V gene TRBV24-1; D remains ambiguous. Deletions cut 3 bases from V and 6 bases from J, with 3 bases between. The length of the CDR3 is 11 residues. Per germline, CDR1 KGHDR and CDR2 SFDVKD. In DNA, the CDR3 is TGTGCCACCAGTGATGCGGATACGCAGTATTTT. Translated, it gives CATSDADTQYF.

The chain recombines TRBV6-2 or TRBV6-3 with TRBJ2-7; possible D gene TRBD1, 5 bases. Germline CDR1 MNHEY, CDR2 SVGEGT. The CDR3 is 15 residues long. The ends were cut back, 2 bases at V and 4 bases at J, with 15 bases in the middle. CDR3 protein: CASSYPQGFAYEQYF. Written as DNA, the CDR3 is TGTGCCAGCAGTTACCCCCAGGGCTTCGCGTACGAGCAGTACTTC.

This clonotype was seen only a few times. The rearrangement uses TRBV29-1 and TRBJ1-2; D gene ambiguous. Germline V lookup: CDR1 SQVTM, CDR2 ANQGSEA. Trimming removed 3 bases at V and 7 bases at J, with 15 bases between. The CDR3 is 13 amino acids. The CDR3 sequence is CSVEPPMLGGYTF. The DNA for the CDR3 is TGCAGCGTTGAGCCCCCCATGTTGGGTGGCTACACCTTC.

This clonotype was seen only a few times. J is TRBJ2-7 and V is TRBV20-1, with 7 bases identical to TRBD1. The germline V gene has CDR1 DFQATT and CDR2 SNEGSKA (reference sequence). This CDR3 contains 14 residues. The V segment lost 0 bases and the J segment 6 bases; nucleotides outside the gene matches: 8. The CDR3 DNA sequence: TGCAGTGCTAGAGATCGGGGCAGGGGGTCCGAGCAGTACTTC. This encodes CSARDRGRGSEQYF.

The table lists this clonotype with a few counts. The chain carries TRBV11-2 and TRBJ1-6; tentative D call: TRBD1 (5 bases). Germline CDR1 reads SGHAT; CDR2 reads FQNNGV. The CDR3 has 14 amino acids. The V end was cut by 4 bases, the J end by 3 bases, with 7 bases between. The CDR3 nucleotides are TGTGCCAGCAGCTCACAGGTCTATAATTCACCCCTCCACTTT. Its translation: CASSSQVYNSPLHF.

This chain joins TRBV3-1 and TRBJ2-5; the D gene could be TRBD1 or TRBD2 (5 bases each). CDR1 is LGHDT, CDR2 YNNKEL, per germline (reference sequence). The CDR3 covers 14 residues. Trimming shortened V by 4 bases and J by 2 bases, and 11 bases separated the two germline ends. The CDR3 DNA sequence: TGTGCCAGCAGCCCGGGGTGGGGGCAAGAGACCCAGTACTTC. Translating gives CASSPGWGQETQYF.

This clonotype was seen at least ten times. The V call is TRBV4-1, the J call TRBJ1-2; the D is unclear. Germline values: CDR1 MGHRA, CDR2 YSYEKL. The CDR3 is made up of 12 amino acids. V dropped 1 base and J dropped 2 bases, with 2 bases sitting between them. The CDR3 sequence is CASSQGNYGYTF. CDR3 in DNA: TGCGCCAGCAGCCAAGGAAACTATGGCTACACCTTC.

This clonotype was recorded at least ten times. This sequence joins TRBV5-1 and TRBJ1-5; TRBD1 matches at 7 bases. CDR1 is SGHRS, CDR2 YFSETQ, per germline. The ends lost 4 bases at V and 4 bases at J; junction bases unmatched: 2. The CDR3 sequence is 13 residues long. CDR3 in DNA: TGCGCCAGCAGCCCGGGACAGAATCAGCCCCAGCATTTT. Translating it yields CASSPGQNQPQHF. The complete variable domain, with remaining parts taken from reference TRBV5-1 and TRBJ1-5, reads KAGVTQTPRYLIKTRGQQVTLSCSPISGHRSVSWYQQTPGQGLQFLFEYFSETQRNKGNFPGRFSGRQFSNSRSEMNVSTLELGDSALYLCASSPGQNQPQHFGDGTRLSIL.

This clonotype was detected a few times. The V call is TRBV30, the J call TRBJ1-5, with D perhaps matching TRBD1 (5 bases). Trimming left V 4 bases short and J 7 bases short, with 14 bases between. The V gene's germline CDR1 is GTSNPN and CDR2 SVGIG (reference sequence). This CDR3 region has 13 residues. CDR3 DNA sequence: TGTGCCTGGAAGGCAGGGAGGGACCAGCCCCAGCATTTT. Amino acid sequence: CAWKAGRDQPQHF.

A few counts support this clonotype. V gene TRBV5-5 combines with J gene TRBJ1-2; 7 nucleotides match TRBD1. Looked up from germline, CDR1 is SGHKS and CDR2 is YYEKEE (reference sequence). After removal of 3 bases from V and 7 bases from J, the junction contained 9 bases not matched to a gene. The CDR3 loop spans 14 amino acids. CDR3 loop: CASSSDRRGSGYTF. The CDR3, as DNA: TGTGCCAGCAGCTCGGACAGGCGGGGGAGTGGCTACACCTTC.

The chain couples TRBV7-8 to TRBJ2-1, with TRBD1 matching over 9 bases. The germline V gene encodes CDR1 SGHVS and CDR2 FQNEAQ. This CDR3 has 14 residues. V lost 4 bases, J lost 2 bases, and 0 bases stayed unmatched. The CDR3 DNA sequence: TGTGCCAGCAGCTGGGACAGGGCCTACAATGAGCAGTTCTTC. It specifies CASSWDRAYNEQFF. Full variable domain (missing parts from reference TRBV7-8 and TRBJ2-1): GAGVSQSPRYKVAKRGQDVALRCDPISGHVSLFWYQQALGQGPEFLTYFQNEAQLDKSGLPSDRFFAERPEGSVSTLKIQRTQQEDSAVYLCASSWDRAYNEQFFGPGTRLTVL.

The chain employs TRBV5-1 and TRBJ1-2; no definite D call. The CDR3 is made up of 15 amino acids. Per the germline V gene, CDR1 is SGHRS and CDR2 is YFSETQ. Trimming cost V 0 bases and J 0 bases, with 9 bases left between them. The CDR3 DNA reads TGCGCCAGCAGCTTGGCCGGAGGAGCTAACTATGGCTACACCTTC. This gives the protein CASSLAGGANYGYTF.

The sample holds a few counts of this clonotype. The V call is TRBV24-1, the J call TRBJ2-5; D ambiguous. Germline-derived CDR1 and CDR2 are KGHDR and SFDVKD. The CDR3 has 11 residues. The germline V and J ends were trimmed by 3 bases and 14 bases, with 12 bases remaining between them. CDR3 sequence (DNA): TGTGCCACCAGTGATGCGGTGGATGGATACTTC. It is translated as CATSDAVDGYF.

The V and J genes are TRBV20-1 and TRBJ1-6; no clear D. Germline assignment: CDR1 DFQATT and CDR2 SNEGSKA (reference sequence). The V gene lost 2 bases and the J gene lost 8 bases, with 10 bases spanning the gap. The CDR3 covers 13 residues. The CDR3 loop reads CSARMQDYSPLHF. The CDR3 DNA sequence: TGCAGTGCTAGAATGCAGGATTATTCACCCCTCCACTTT.

This clonotype has at least ten counts. Sequence at one end of the junction differs from germline and may be a read error. The DNA for the CDR3 is TGTGCCAGCAGCTTAGGGGGGGCGGAGACCCAGTACTTC. Its protein is CASSLGGAETQYF. The chain has TRBV12-3 or TRBV12-4 and TRBJ2-5, with D maybe TRBD2 (7 bases). CDR3 length equals 13 residues.

This clonotype has at least ten counts. DNA for the CDR3: TGTGCCAGCAGCTTAGGAGCCGAGCAGTACTTC. Protein product: CASSLGAEQYF. The V and J genes are TRBV7-2 and TRBJ2-7; D call uncertain. This CDR3 comprises 11 residues. Germline values: CDR1 SGHTA, CDR2 FQGNSA. V dropped 1 base and J dropped 6 bases, with 4 bases sitting between them.

This clonotype appeared many times. This chain uses TRBV4-3 with TRBJ2-3; D not certain. The CDR3 covers 15 residues. Germline V gene sequence: CDR1 LGHNA, CDR2 YSLEER. The V end was cut by 0 bases, the J end by 4 bases, with 11 bases between. The CDR3 nucleotides are TGCGCCAGCAGCCAAGATCCCTCTAGAGCAGATACGCAGTATTTT. Translated, it gives CASSQDPSRADTQYF.